A single T cell receptor (beta chain) is shown here with its context. This entry is derived from a study of T cell repertoires in cytomegalovirus infection. TCRdb re-called the reads through MiXCR, storing one row per CDR3 protein. This table has 630,000 or so distinct CDR3 sequences, 24% appearing once. The clonotype comes from a human donor in good health (CMV status not recorded). Some clones in this sample may be carry-over from other donors' samples. The source material was CD8+ T cells from PBMCs.

CDR3 region: CASSLRDRAQGGNQPQHF. CDR3 nucleotide sequence: TGTGCCAGCAGTTTAAGGGACAGGGCCCAAGGGGGCAATCAGCCCCAGCATTTT. The chain recombines TRBV28 with TRBJ1-5; 9 nucleotides line up with TRBD1. The CDR3 extends over 18 amino acids. Trimming cost V 2 bases and J 2 bases; bases outside gene matches: 10. Germline CDR1 reads MDHEN; CDR2 reads SYDVKM.